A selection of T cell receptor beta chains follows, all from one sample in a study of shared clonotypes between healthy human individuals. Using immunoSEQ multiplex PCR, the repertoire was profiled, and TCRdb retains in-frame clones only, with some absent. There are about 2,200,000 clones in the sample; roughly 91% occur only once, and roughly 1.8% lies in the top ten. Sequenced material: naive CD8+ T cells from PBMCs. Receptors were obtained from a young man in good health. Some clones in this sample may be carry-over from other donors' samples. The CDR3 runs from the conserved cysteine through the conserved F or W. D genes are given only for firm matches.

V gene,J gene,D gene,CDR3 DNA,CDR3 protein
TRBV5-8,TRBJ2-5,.,TGTGCCAGCAGGCGCTACCAAGAGACCCAGTACTTC,CASRRYQETQYF
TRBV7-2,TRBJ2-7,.,TGTGCCAGCAGCCTACTAGGGTTCCACGAGCAGTACTTC,CASSLLGFHEQYF
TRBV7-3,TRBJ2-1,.,TGTGCCAGCAGCTTATACACAGGGATGGGTGAGCAGTTCTTC,CASSLYTGMGEQFF
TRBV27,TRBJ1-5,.,TGTGCCAGCAGTTTGTTAGGAGGGAATCAGCCCCAGCATTTT,CASSLLGGNQPQHF
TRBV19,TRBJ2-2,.,TGTGCCAGTAGTATCCGGGCCGGGGAGCTGTTTTTT,CASSIRAGELFF
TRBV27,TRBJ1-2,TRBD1,TGTGCCAGTCGACAGGGACATGGCTACACCTTC,CASRQGHGYTF
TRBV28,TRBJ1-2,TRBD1,TGTGCCAGCAGTTCCTCCACAGGGGGCAGCCCCTATGGCTACACCTTC,CASSSSTGGSPYGYTF
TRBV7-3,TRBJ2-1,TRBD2,TGTGCCAGCAGCTTATACGGACAAGGCACGGTAGGCGGGGGGCAGTTCTTC,CASSLYGQGTVGGGQFF
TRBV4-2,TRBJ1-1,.,TGTGCCACCAGAATGAGCACTGAAGCTTTCTTT,CATRMSTEAFF
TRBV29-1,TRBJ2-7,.,TGCAGCGTTGATTCGGGACCCTACGAGCAGTACTTC,CSVDSGPYEQYF
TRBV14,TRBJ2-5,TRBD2,TGTGCCAGCAGCCAAGATTCGGCGGGAGGGCCCAGGGAGACCCAGTACTTC,CASSQDSAGGPRETQYF